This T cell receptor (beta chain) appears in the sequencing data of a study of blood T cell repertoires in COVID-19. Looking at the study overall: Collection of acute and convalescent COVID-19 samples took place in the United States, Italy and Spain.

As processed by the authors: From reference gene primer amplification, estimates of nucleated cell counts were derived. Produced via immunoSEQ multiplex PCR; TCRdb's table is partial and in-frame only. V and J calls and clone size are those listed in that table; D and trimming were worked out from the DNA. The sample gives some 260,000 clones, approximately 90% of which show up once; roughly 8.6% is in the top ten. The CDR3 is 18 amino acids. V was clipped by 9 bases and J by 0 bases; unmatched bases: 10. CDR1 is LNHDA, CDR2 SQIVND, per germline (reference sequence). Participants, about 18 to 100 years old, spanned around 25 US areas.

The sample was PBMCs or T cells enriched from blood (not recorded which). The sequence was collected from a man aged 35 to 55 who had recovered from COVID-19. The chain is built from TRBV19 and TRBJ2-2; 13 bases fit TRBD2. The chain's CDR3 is CASKLAGGPPANTGELFF. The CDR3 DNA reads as TGTGCCAGCAAACTAGCGGGGGGGCCCCCCGCGAACACCGGGGAGCTGTTTTTT.